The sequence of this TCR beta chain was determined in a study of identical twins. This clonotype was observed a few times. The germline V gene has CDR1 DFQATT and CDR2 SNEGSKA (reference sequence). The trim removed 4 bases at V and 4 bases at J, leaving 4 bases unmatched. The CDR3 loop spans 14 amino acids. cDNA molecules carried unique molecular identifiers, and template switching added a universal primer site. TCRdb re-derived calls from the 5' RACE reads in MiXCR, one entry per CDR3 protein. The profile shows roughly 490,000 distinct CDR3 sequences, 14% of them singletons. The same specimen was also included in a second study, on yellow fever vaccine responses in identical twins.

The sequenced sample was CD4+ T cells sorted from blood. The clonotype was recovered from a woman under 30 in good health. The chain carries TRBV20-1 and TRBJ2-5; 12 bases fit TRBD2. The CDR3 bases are TGCAGTGCTACTAGCGGGAGGGCTCTAGAGACCCAGTACTTC. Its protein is CSATSGRALETQYF.